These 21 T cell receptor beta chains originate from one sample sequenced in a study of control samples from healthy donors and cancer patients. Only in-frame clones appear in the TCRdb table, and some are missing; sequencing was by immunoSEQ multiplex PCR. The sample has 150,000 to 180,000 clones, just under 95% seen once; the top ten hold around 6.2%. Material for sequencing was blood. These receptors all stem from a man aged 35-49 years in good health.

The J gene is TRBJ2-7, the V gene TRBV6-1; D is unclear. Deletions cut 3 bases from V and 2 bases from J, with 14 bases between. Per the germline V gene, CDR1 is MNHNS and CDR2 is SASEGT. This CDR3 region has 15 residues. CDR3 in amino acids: CASSDDEGRPYEQYF. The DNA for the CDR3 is TGTGCCAGCAGTGATGATGAAGGTCGTCCCTACGAGCAGTACTTC.

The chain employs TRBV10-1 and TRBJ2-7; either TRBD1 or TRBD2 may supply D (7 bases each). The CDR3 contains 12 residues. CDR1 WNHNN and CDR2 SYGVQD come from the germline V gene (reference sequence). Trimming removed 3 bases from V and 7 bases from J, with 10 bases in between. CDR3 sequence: CASSDRGGEQYF. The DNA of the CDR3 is TGCGCCAGCAGTGACAGGGGGGGAGAGCAGTACTTC.

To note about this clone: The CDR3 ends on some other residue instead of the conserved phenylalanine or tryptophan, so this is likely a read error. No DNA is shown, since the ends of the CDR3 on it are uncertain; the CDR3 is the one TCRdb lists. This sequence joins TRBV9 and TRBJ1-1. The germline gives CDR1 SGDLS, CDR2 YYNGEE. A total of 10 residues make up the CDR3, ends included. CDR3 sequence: CASSVVSRAG.

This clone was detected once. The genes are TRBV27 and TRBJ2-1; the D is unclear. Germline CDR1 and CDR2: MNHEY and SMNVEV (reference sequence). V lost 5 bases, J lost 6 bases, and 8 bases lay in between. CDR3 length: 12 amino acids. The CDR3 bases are TGTGCCAGCAGTCCCCCGGGCAATGAGCAGTTCTTC. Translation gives CASSPPGNEQFF.

The CDR3 sequence is CASSQEVSDYNEQFF. The CDR3 DNA follows: TGTGCCAGCAGCCAAGAGGTGTCGGACTACAATGAGCAGTTCTTC. J is TRBJ2-1 and V is TRBV3-1 (or the pseudogene TRBV3-2); D unclear. Between the trimmed V and J ends, which lost 0 bases and 3 bases, there was a span of 9 bases. Germline V gene data show CDR1 as LGHDT and CDR2 as YNNKEL (reference sequence). The CDR3 loop spans 15 amino acids.

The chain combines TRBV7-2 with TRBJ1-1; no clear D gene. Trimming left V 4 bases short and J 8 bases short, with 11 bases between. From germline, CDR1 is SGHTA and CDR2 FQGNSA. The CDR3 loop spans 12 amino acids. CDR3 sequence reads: CASSSYLGEAFF. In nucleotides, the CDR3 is TGTGCCAGCAGCTCCTACCTGGGCGAAGCTTTCTTT.

CDR3 coding DNA: TGCGCCAGCAGCTACAACCCAACTAATGAAAAACTGTTTTTT. It encodes CASSYNPTNEKLFF. The rearrangement links TRBV5-1 to TRBJ1-4; D gene uncertain. Germline V gives CDR1 SGHRS, CDR2 YFSETQ. V gave up 3 bases and J gave up 0 bases, with 6 bases separating them. There are 14 residues in the CDR3.

As DNA, the CDR3 is TGTGCCAGCAGCTTGGCACTAGCGGGGGATTCCTACAATGAGCAGTTCTTC. Amino acids: CASSLALAGDSYNEQFF. The rearrangement joins TRBV5-6 to TRBJ2-1; 11 bases line up with TRBD2. The CDR3 totals 17 residues. Losses at the gene ends were 0 bases for V and 1 base for J; bases not matched to a gene: 3. The germline V gene encodes CDR1 SGHDT and CDR2 YYEEEE.

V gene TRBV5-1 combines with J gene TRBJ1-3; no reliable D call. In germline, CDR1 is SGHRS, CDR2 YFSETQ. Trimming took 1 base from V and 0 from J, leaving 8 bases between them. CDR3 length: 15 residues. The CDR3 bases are TGCGCCAGCAGCTTGTTGGGTGACTCTGGAAACACCATATATTTT. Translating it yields CASSLLGDSGNTIYF.

CDR3 DNA: TGTGCCAGCAGCAGAAAACAGGGTGGATTCGGCGCAGATACGCAGTATTTT. It encodes CASSRKQGGFGADTQYF. This sequence joins TRBV5-6 and TRBJ2-3; D is possibly TRBD1 (6 bases). Trimming pared 4 bases from V and 4 bases from J, leaving 22 bases between. Per the germline V gene, CDR1 is SGHDT and CDR2 is YYEEEE. This CDR3 spans 17 amino acids.

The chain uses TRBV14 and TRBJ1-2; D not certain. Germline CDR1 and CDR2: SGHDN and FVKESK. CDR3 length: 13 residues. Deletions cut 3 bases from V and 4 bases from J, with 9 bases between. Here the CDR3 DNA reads TGTGCCAGCAGCCAGAGACCGACCTATGGCTACACCTTC. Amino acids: CASSQRPTYGYTF. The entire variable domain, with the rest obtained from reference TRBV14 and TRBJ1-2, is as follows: EAGVTQFPSHSVIEKGQTVTLRCDPISGHDNLYWYRRVMGKEIKFLLHFVKESKQDESGMPNNRFLAERTGGTYSTLKVQPAELEDSGVYFCASSQRPTYGYTFGSGTRLTVV.

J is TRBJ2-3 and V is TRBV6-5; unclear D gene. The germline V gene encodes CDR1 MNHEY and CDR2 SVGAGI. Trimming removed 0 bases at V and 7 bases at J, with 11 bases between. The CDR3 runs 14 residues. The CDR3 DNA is TGTGCCAGCAGTTACTCGCCTAGTCTGAATACGCAGTATTTT. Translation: CASSYSPSLNTQYF.

The CDR3 DNA is TGTGCCAGCAGTTGGGGTAAGGGGCAGTTCTTC. It encodes CASSWGKGQFF. This chain joins TRBV12-3 or TRBV12-4 and TRBJ2-1; D remains ambiguous. There are 11 residues in the CDR3. V gave up 4 bases and J gave up 12 bases, with 10 bases separating them.

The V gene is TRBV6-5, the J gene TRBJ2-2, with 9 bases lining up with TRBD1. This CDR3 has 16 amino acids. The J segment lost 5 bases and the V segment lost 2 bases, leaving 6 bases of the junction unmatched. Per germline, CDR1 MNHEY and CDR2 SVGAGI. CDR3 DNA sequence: TGTGCCAGCAGTTACGAGGGACAGGGAAATACCGGGGAGCTGTTTTTT. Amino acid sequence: CASSYEGQGNTGELFF.

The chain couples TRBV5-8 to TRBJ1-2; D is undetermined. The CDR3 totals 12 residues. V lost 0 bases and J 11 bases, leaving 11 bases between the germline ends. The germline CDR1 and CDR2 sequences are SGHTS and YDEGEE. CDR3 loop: CASSLEIAGYTF. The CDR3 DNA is TGTGCCAGCAGCTTGGAGATCGCGGGATACACCTTC.

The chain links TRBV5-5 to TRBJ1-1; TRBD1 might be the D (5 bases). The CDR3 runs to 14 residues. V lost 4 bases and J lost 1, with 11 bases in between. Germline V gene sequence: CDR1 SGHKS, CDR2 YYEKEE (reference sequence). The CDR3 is CASSLNDRNTEAFF. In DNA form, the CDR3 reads TGTGCCAGCAGCCTTAACGACAGGAACACTGAAGCTTTCTTT.

CDR3 in amino acids: CATSRGYDYGYTF. For the CDR3, the DNA is TGTGCCACCAGTCGGGGGTACGACTATGGCTACACCTTC. The gene calls are TRBV24-1 and TRBJ1-2, with D perhaps matching TRBD1 (5 bases). The CDR3 runs to 13 residues. V dropped 6 bases and J dropped 3 bases, with 10 bases sitting between them. Germline CDR1 is KGHDR and CDR2 is SFDVKD.

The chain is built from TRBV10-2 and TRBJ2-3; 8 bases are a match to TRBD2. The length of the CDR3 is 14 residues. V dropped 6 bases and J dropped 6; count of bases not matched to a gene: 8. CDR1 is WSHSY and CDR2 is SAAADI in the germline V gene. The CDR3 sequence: CASSTAGVEDTQYF. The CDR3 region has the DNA TGCGCCAGCAGCACAGCGGGGGTCGAGGATACGCAGTATTTT.

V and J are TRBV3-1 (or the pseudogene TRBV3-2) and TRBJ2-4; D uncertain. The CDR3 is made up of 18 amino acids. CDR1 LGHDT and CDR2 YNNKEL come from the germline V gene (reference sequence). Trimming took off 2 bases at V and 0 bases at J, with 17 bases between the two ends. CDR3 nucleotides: TGTGCCAGCAGCCAATTTCGGTCGACTTCTCTAGCCAAAAACATTCAGTACTTC. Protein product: CASSQFRSTSLAKNIQYF.

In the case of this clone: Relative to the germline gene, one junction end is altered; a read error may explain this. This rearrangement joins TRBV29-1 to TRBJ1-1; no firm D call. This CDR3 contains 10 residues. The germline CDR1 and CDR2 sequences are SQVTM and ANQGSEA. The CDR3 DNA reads TGCAGCGCCCTGGACGCCCGACCCCGCTTT. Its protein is CSALDARPRF.

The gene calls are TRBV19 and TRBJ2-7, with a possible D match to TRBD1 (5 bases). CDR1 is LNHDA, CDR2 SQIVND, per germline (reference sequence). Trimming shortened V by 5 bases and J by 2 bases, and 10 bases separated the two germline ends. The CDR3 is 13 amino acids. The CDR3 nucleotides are TGTGCCAGTAGTTATGGGGCCGCCTACGAGCAGTACTTC. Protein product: CASSYGAAYEQYF.